Sequencing of this T cell receptor (beta chain) was carried out in a study of beta chain features in type 1 diabetes. Study-wide points: All four CD4+ subsets of Type 1 diabetes patients contained TCRB CDR3s that were moderately but significantly shorter.

V lost 2 bases and J lost 1, with 6 bases in between. Germline V CDR1 and CDR2: GTSNPN, SVGIG (reference sequence). The CDR3 is 14 amino acids. This clone has a single count. Its cognate antigen is unknown. All of the isolated RNA was reverse transcribed, so expressed TCRB transcripts were sequenced. Assay: immunoSEQ multiplex PCR; the TCRdb copy retains only in-frame clones and omits some. The profile shows 200,000 to 250,000 clones, 9.6% of them singletons. Material: naive CD4+ T cells from blood. The rearrangement links TRBV30 to TRBJ2-6; D is ambiguous. The receptor comes from a woman aged 18-29 years in good health. CDR3 coding DNA: TGTGCCTGGAGTACCGGGTCTGGGGCCAACGTCCTGACTTTC. Protein product: CAWSTGSGANVLTF. Full variable domain (remainder filled in from reference TRBV30 and TRBJ2-6): SQTIHQWPATLVQPVGSPLSLECTVEGTSNPNLYWYRQAAGRGLQLLFYSVGIGQISSEVPQNLSASRPQDRQFILSSKKLLLSDSGFYLCAWSTGSGANVLTFGAGSRLTVL.